Shown below are 7 T cell receptor beta chains from a single sample sequenced in a study of T cell responses to AZD1222 COVID-19 vaccine. Libraries were prepared by immunoSEQ multiplex PCR; TCRdb keeps only in-frame clonotypes and omits some of them. The sample carries some 120,000 clones, approximately 83% recorded once. The sample consisted of peripheral blood, taken on day 0 of AZD1222 vaccination. The receptors here all came from an adult in good health.

The genes are TRBV11-3 and TRBJ1-1; D is uncertain. The germline V gene has CDR1 SGHNT and CDR2 YENEEA. The CDR3 contains 15 residues. The V and J ends lost 5 bases and 1 base respectively, with 14 bases between them. The CDR3 bases are TGTGCCAGCAGCCCTTATGGGGTGGGGAACACTGAAGCTTTCTTT. Its translation: CASSPYGVGNTEAFF.

The V and J genes are TRBV6-2 or TRBV6-3 and TRBJ1-6, with no clear D. The CDR3 contains 14 residues. Germline loops: CDR1 MNHEY, CDR2 SVGEGT. Trimming removed 4 bases from V and 3 bases from J, with 7 bases in between. The CDR3 DNA follows: TGTGCCAGCAGTTTGGAGAACTATAATTCACCCCTCCACTTT. It translates to CASSLENYNSPLHF.

The chain carries TRBV28 and TRBJ2-2, with a tentative D call TRBD2 (6 bases). The length of the CDR3 is 14 residues. CDR1 MDHEN and CDR2 SYDVKM come from the germline V gene. Trimming removed 7 bases at V and 5 bases at J, with 14 bases between. The CDR3 region has the DNA TGTGCCAGCACCCGGGGCGCGGGAACCGGGGAGCTGTTTTTT. It translates to CASTRGAGTGELFF.

The chain recombines TRBV11-3 with TRBJ2-5; no firm D call. Germline V gene sequence: CDR1 SGHNT, CDR2 YENEEA. The CDR3 runs to 14 residues. V shed 4 bases and J shed 5 bases, with 14 bases lying between them. CDR3 residues: CASSSFDHGETQYF. The CDR3 DNA follows: TGTGCCAGCAGCTCCTTCGACCACGGGGAGACCCAGTACTTC.

This clone was seen a single time. The gene calls are TRBV9 and TRBJ2-5, with D possibly TRBD2 on 5 matching bases. The ends were cut back, 3 bases at V and 2 bases at J, with 8 bases in the middle. Germline loops: CDR1 SGDLS, CDR2 YYNGEE. This CDR3 comprises 13 residues. The CDR3 nucleotides read TGTGCCAGCAGCGGAGGGTGGCAAGAGACCCAGTACTTC. It yields the protein CASSGGWQETQYF.

The CDR3 DNA reads TGTGCCAGCAGTAAGGAGGGTACCGGGGAGCTGTTTTTT. This translates into CASSKEGTGELFF. V usage is TRBV6-4 and J usage is TRBJ2-2, with TRBD2 as a possible D gene (6 bases). This CDR3 spans 13 amino acids. Trimming pared 5 bases from V and 5 bases from J, leaving 9 bases between. Per the germline V gene, CDR1 is MRHNA and CDR2 is SNTAGT.

The gene calls are TRBV4-2 and TRBJ1-1; no definite D call. The CDR3 spans 16 residues. CDR1 and CDR2 (germline): LGHNA, YNFKEQ. Trimming left V 4 bases short and J 1 base short, with 16 bases between. The CDR3 DNA follows: TGTGCCAGCAGCCCCAACCCAATCACGGGGAACACTGAAGCTTTCTTT. It specifies CASSPNPITGNTEAFF.